This record concerns one TCR beta chain sequence. It lacks a known antigen. No qualities accompany the bases; no much larger clone lies one base away. RNA was extracted using the RNeasy kit, and about 0.45 to 1 ug of the RNA was reverse transcribed with random hexamers. The immunoSEQ multiplex PCR assay, covering 54 Vbeta and 13 Jbeta segments, was used to amplify TCR beta CDR3 regions. Bias from PCR amplification was corrected by using a synthetic template baseline for primer optimization and for computational correction. As for how the authors treated the data: Reads were annotated to V, D and J genes according to IMGT and were analyzed with immunoSEQ Analyzer, with only productive sequences retained. To calculate clonality, Shannon entropy was normalized by log2 of the number of productive unique sequences and then subtracted from one. Public and private clones were assessed among the 100 most prevalent clones of each patient and control. A clone was defined as Susac-specific if it was absent from the healthy and MS cohorts, from about 1,100 published viral clones and from other ImmuneACCESS disease sequences. The public reads were quality trimmed at Q25 with fastp and then assembled into clones with MiXCR by TCRdb, keeping productive beta chains. Records with the same CDR3 protein are collapsed into one entry carrying the most frequent genes and DNA. None of the V and J calls come from the authors' own analysis; TCRdb made them. This sample is represented by some 150,000 distinct CDR3 sequences; roughly 95% of them were singletons. 0.15% of the sample is taken by the ten largest.

This sample stems from a study of CD8 T cells in Susac syndrome (dated by TCRdb to about 2019). Background on the whole study: The study used repertoire sequencing to test whether antigen drove CD8+ T cell activation and differentiation in Susac syndrome. Clonality of the CD8+ T cell repertoire was compared between about a dozen healthy donors, around 14 Susac syndrome patients and around 16 multiple sclerosis patients.

High-throughput TCR beta sequencing profiled peripheral blood CD8+ and CD4+ T cells from healthy donors, Susac syndrome patients and multiple sclerosis patients. The multiple sclerosis controls were treatment-naive patients who had stable or active relapsing-remitting disease and met the revised McDonald criteria. CD8+ TEMRA cells were enriched by FACS, while bulk CD8+ and CD4+ T cells were purified by magnetic negative isolation. Blood was drawn into EDTA tubes, processed within 24 hours, and PBMCs were isolated by density gradient centrifugation. PBMCs intended for TCR sequencing were frozen in liquid nitrogen and were later thawed in a 37 degrees C water bath. A purity of at least 90% was achieved for sorted or isolated CD4+, CD8+ and CD8+ TEMRA cells. Study-wide findings and limitations: The number of individuals in the TCR sequencing and HLA analysis was recognized as being relatively small.

CDR1 and CDR2, looked up from the germline V gene (reference sequence), are SEHNR and FQNEAQ. Here V drops 4 bases and J drops 7 bases, and the junction holds 13 bases not matched to any gene. The CDR3 measures 15 amino acids from cysteine to phenylalanine. Just CDR3 DNA is preserved here, 45 bases in frame from base 1. This clonotype originated in a human donor with multiple sclerosis. This receptor chain uses TRBV7-9 and TRBJ2-7; TRBD1 agrees with 7 junctional bases. What was sequenced was CD8+ T cells from PBMCs. CDR3 protein: CASSSRQGVNWEQYF. The DNA reads TGTGCCAGCAGCTCACGGCAGGGGGTGAACTGGGAGCAGTACTTC.